This TCR beta chain was recorded in a study of blood T cell repertoires in COVID-19. Turning to the study itself: Acute and convalescent COVID-19 samples came from the United States, Italy and Spain.

V shed 0 bases and J shed 0 bases, with 6 bases lying between them. Germline V gene lookup returns CDR1 SGHNT and CDR2 YYREEE (reference sequence). The CDR3 sequence is 14 residues long. Individuals aged roughly 18 to 95 years were recruited from 24 US areas. Sequencing used immunoSEQ multiplex PCR; TCRdb keeps in-frame clones, though not all of them. This sample has 360,000 or so clones, with roughly four fifths found just once. Material: PBMCs or T cells enriched from blood (not recorded which). The chain uses TRBV5-4 and TRBJ1-1; no definite D call. This TCR came from a woman in her forties or fifties who had recovered from COVID-19. CDR3 nucleotides: TGTGCCAGCAGCTTGGGCGGGATGAACACTGAAGCTTTCTTT. This gives the protein CASSLGGMNTEAFF.